These 15 T cell receptor beta chains originate from one sample sequenced in a study of T cells in localized non-small cell lung cancer (dated by TCRdb to 2019 to 2021). Libraries were prepared through the immunoSEQ multiplex PCR assay. This immuneACCESS table, as held by TCRdb, lists in-frame sequences with V and J called but not all clones. Of the missing ones, under half trace to an unresolved V gene in checked studies; the others have no known cause. The sample includes about 59,000 clones, with about 90% observed a single time. The ten largest clonotypes hold approximately 22% of the sample. This specimen was peripheral blood, taken before any cancer treatment. The receptors derive from a man between 40 and 70 years old with stage I squamous cell lung carcinoma.

The chain has TRBV7-2 and TRBJ2-1; 7 bases match TRBD1. V dropped 1 base and J dropped 7; count of bases not matched to a gene: 7. The CDR3 is 15 amino acids. The germline V gene has CDR1 SGHTA and CDR2 FQGNSA. The DNA of the CDR3 is TGTGCCAGCAGCTTAGGGGTAGGGGGCATGAATGAGCAGTTCTTC. Its protein is CASSLGVGGMNEQFF.

This chain connects TRBV16 to TRBJ1-2; 7 bases fit TRBD1. Germline V lookup: CDR1 KGHSY, CDR2 FQNENV. V lost 4 bases to trimming and J lost 3 bases; unmatched junction nucleotides: 5. This CDR3 is built from 14 residues. The CDR3 DNA follows: TGTGCCAGCAGCCGACAGGGTAATGACTATGGCTACACCTTC. Protein product: CASSRQGNDYGYTF.

The rearrangement joins TRBV29-1 to TRBJ2-1; TRBD2 is a possible D gene (6 bases). V dropped 3 bases and J dropped 0 bases, with 15 bases sitting between them. The CDR3 covers 16 residues. Germline CDR1 reads SQVTM; CDR2 reads ANQGSEA. CDR3 nucleotides: TGCAGCGTTGATTCAGGCGGGGTAAACTCCTACAATGAGCAGTTCTTC. Encoded protein: CSVDSGGVNSYNEQFF.

The chain employs TRBV18 and TRBJ1-2; D is ambiguous. Looked up from germline, CDR1 is KGHSH and CDR2 is LQKENI. The CDR3 has 13 amino acids. V lost 2 bases and J lost 2, with 6 bases in between. The CDR3 DNA sequence: TGTGCCAGCTCACCAGGAGGGAACTATGGCTACACCTTC. This codes for CASSPGGNYGYTF.

The sample holds a few counts of this clone. The V gene is TRBV5-1, the J gene TRBJ2-7, with a tentative D call TRBD2 (6 bases). This CDR3 has 14 residues. Trimming removed 5 bases at V and 0 bases at J, with 12 bases between. In germline, CDR1 is SGHRS, CDR2 YFSETQ. For the CDR3, the DNA is TGCGCCAGCAGGGAGGGAACTGACTCCTACGAGCAGTACTTC. Its protein is CASREGTDSYEQYF.

J is TRBJ2-7 and V is TRBV13; D gene uncertain. CDR1 is PRHDT, CDR2 FYEKMQ, per germline (reference sequence). V lost 0 bases and J lost 1, with 13 bases in between. The CDR3 runs 16 residues. For the CDR3, the DNA is TGTGCCAGCAGCTTAGGTGCCCGTACTGGATCCTACGAGCAGTACTTC. This sequence encodes CASSLGARTGSYEQYF.

This clone was counted once. The V and J genes are TRBV27 and TRBJ2-2; the match to TRBD2 covers 13 bases. The CDR3 sequence is 17 residues long. Germline V gives CDR1 MNHEY, CDR2 SMNVEV (reference sequence). J gave up 0 bases and V 10 bases, and 8 bases lay outside the gene matches. The CDR3 reads CATRRLAGGSNTGELFF. The CDR3 DNA follows: TGTGCCACAAGGAGACTAGCGGGAGGCTCGAACACCGGGGAGCTGTTTTTT.

This sequence joins TRBV11-2 and TRBJ1-3; D is unresolved. This CDR3 is 19 amino acids long. Trimming took 0 bases from V and 0 from J, leaving 18 bases between them. Germline V gene data show CDR1 as SGHAT and CDR2 as FQNNGV. CDR3: CASSLDVGNVLNSGNTIYF. Written as DNA, the CDR3 is TGTGCCAGCAGCTTAGATGTCGGGAACGTTTTAAACTCTGGAAACACCATATATTTT.

CDR3 coding DNA: TGTGCCAGCAGTGGATCCTTGGGGGCTTATGAGCAGTTCTTC. Its protein product is CASSGSLGAYEQFF. The V and J genes are TRBV2 and TRBJ2-1, with TRBD1 as a possible D gene (6 bases). The ends were cut back, 4 bases at V and 8 bases at J, with 15 bases in the middle. Per the germline V gene, CDR1 is SNHLY and CDR2 is FYNNEI. The CDR3 is 14 residues long. The full variable domain, rest sourced from reference TRBV2 and TRBJ2-1, is EPEVTQTPSHQVTQMGQEVILRCVPISNHLYFYWYRQILGQKVEFLVSFYNNEISEKSEIFDDQFSVERPDGSNFTLKIRSTKLEDSAMYFCASSGSLGAYEQFFGPGTRLTVL.

The chain links TRBV28 to TRBJ2-4; 7 bases align to TRBD2. The V gene end was trimmed by 5 bases and the J gene end by 2 bases; junction bases not matched to a gene: 6. Germline CDR1 is MDHEN and CDR2 is SYDVKM. The CDR3 extends over 15 amino acids. Written as DNA, the CDR3 is TGTGCCAGCAGTCCGGCGGGGGAGCCCAAAAACATTCAGTACTTC. Translating it yields CASSPAGEPKNIQYF.

This clone was picked up one time. The chain couples TRBV9 to TRBJ2-5; 8 bases match TRBD2. This CDR3 is built from 16 residues. After removal of 4 bases from V and 4 bases from J, the junction contained 12 bases not matched to a gene. The germline V gene has CDR1 SGDLS and CDR2 YYNGEE. For the CDR3, the DNA is TGTGCCAGCAGCCTGCGGACGGGAGGGCTCATAGAGACCCAGTACTTC. Amino acid sequence: CASSLRTGGLIETQYF.

The CDR3 DNA follows: TGTGCCAGCAGCGTTCAACGGGACAGGGCGAACACCGGGGAGCTGTTTTTT. Protein product: CASSVQRDRANTGELFF. The V and J genes are TRBV9 and TRBJ2-2; 9 nucleotides match TRBD1. CDR3 size: 17 residues. The germline CDR1 and CDR2 sequences are SGDLS and YYNGEE. V trimming: 2 bases; J trimming: 0 bases; junction bases outside the gene matches: 5.

The gene calls are TRBV19 and TRBJ2-6; 7 bases match TRBD2. CDR1 and CDR2 (germline): LNHDA, SQIVND (reference sequence). After removal of 5 bases from V and 1 base from J, the junction contained 5 bases not matched to a gene. The CDR3 runs 16 residues. In DNA form, the CDR3 reads TGTGCCAGTAGTGCGAAGGGAGGGTCTGGGGCCAACGTCCTGACTTTC. It is translated as CASSAKGGSGANVLTF.

V gene TRBV7-2 combines with J gene TRBJ2-1, with D possibly being TRBD1 or TRBD2 (7 bases each). CDR3 size: 12 residues. Trimming took 5 bases from V and 13 from J, leaving 15 bases between them. Germline-derived CDR1 and CDR2 are SGHTA and FQGNSA. This CDR3 reads CASSRDRAGQFF. In nucleotides, the CDR3 is TGTGCCAGCAGCCGGGACAGAGCGGGACAGTTCTTC. Complete variable domain (other parts from reference TRBV7-2 and TRBJ2-1): GAGVSQSPSNKVTEKGKDVELRCDPISGHTALYWYRQSLGQGLEFLIYFQGNSAPDKSGLPSDRFSAERTGGSVSTLTIQRTQQEDSAVYLCASSRDRAGQFFGPGTRLTVL.

The chain combines TRBV7-3 with TRBJ2-6; D not resolved. The CDR3 covers 12 residues. Germline assignment: CDR1 SGHTA and CDR2 FQGTGA. V was clipped by 4 bases and J by 2 bases, with 0 bases between them. The DNA for the CDR3 is TGTGCCAGCAGCTCTGGGGCCAACGTCCTGACTTTC. This codes for CASSSGANVLTF.